The clone carrying this T cell receptor (beta chain) showed up just a few times. Sequencing was performed with immunoSEQ multiplex PCR; in TCRdb, only in-frame clones are kept and a portion is missing. The data hold roughly 150,000 clones, with around four fifths observed a single time. This sample stems from a study of blood T cell repertoires in COVID-19. In the study overall: The origin of the acute and convalescent COVID-19 samples was the United States, Italy and Spain.

Germline V gives CDR1 MNHEY, CDR2 SVGEGT. V was trimmed by 5 bases and J by 2 bases, leaving 12 bases between them. The CDR3 spans 14 residues. Cohort assignment relied on participant-reported clinical history. Source material: PBMCs or T cells enriched from blood (not recorded which). The rearrangement uses TRBV6-2 or TRBV6-3 and TRBJ1-2, with D possibly matching TRBD1 (5 bases). This clonotype was sampled from a man in his fifties who had recovered from COVID-19. The CDR3 DNA reads TGTGCCAGCAGTCCACAGGCAGGAAACTATGGCTACACCTTC. This encodes CASSPQAGNYGYTF.